A single sample gave rise to the 26 T cell receptor beta chains below, sequenced in a study of CXCR3-negative and CXCR3-positive naive CD8 T cells. The authors prepared UMI-labeled TRB cDNA libraries by 5' RACE. TCRdb re-called the 5' RACE reads; one entry per CDR3 protein, DNA not given. This repertoire includes roughly 71,000 distinct CDR3 sequences. The sequenced material came from naive CXCR3- CD8+ T cells from blood. Subset given: CD45RO-CCR7+CD27+CD95- naive CD8+ T cells lacking CXCR3 (TNR3-). These receptors were obtained from a human donor in good health. Some clones in this sample may be carry-over from other donors' samples.

The J gene is TRBJ2-1, the V gene TRBV7-9; TCRdb proposes TRBD1, but this gene call is untestable without DNA. Germline-derived CDR1 and CDR2 are SEHNR and FQNEAQ (reference sequence). The CDR3 sequence is 17 residues long. The CDR3 sequence is CASSLGEVADDTYEQYF.

The chain links TRBV6-1 to TRBJ2-7. CDR1 is MNHNS and CDR2 is SASEGT in the germline V gene. The CDR3 length is 15 residues. The CDR3 loop is CASSEASYPSYEQYF.

The V gene is TRBV2, the J gene TRBJ2-7; TCRdb's assignment of TRBD1 cannot be checked, as there is no DNA. Germline V gene sequence: CDR1 SNHLY, CDR2 FYNNEI. CDR3 length: 14 amino acids. The CDR3 reads CASSEWDRGSEQYF.

The chain uses TRBV11-2 and TRBJ2-1; no DNA is available, so the TRBD2 call from TCRdb remains unchecked. CDR3 length: 15 amino acids. The germline V gene encodes CDR1 SGHAT and CDR2 FQNNGV. CDR3 loop: CASSPLAGGVGEQFF.

V usage is TRBV5-1 and J usage is TRBJ2-7. CDR1 is SGHRS and CDR2 is YFSETQ in the germline V gene. The CDR3 spans 13 residues. CDR3 loop: CASSEGPSYEQYF.

V gene TRBV10-2 combines with J gene TRBJ2-5; TCRdb outputs TRBD1, but without DNA this stays unchecked. The CDR3 is made up of 13 amino acids. Per the germline V gene, CDR1 is WSHSY and CDR2 is SAAADI. The CDR3 here is CASTGVGGETQYF.

The gene calls are TRBV19 and TRBJ1-5; no DNA is available, so the TRBD1 call from TCRdb remains unchecked. This CDR3 comprises 15 residues. Per germline, CDR1 LNHDA and CDR2 SQIVND (reference sequence). The chain's CDR3 is CASMEGAVGNQPQHF. Variable domain in full (rest from reference TRBV19 and TRBJ1-5): DGGITQSPKYLFRKEGQNVTLSCEQNLNHDAMYWYRQDPGQGLRLIYYSQIVNDFQKGDIAEGYSVSREKKESFPLTVTSAQKNPTAFYLCASMEGAVGNQPQHFGDGTRLSIL.

The V and J genes are TRBV19 and TRBJ1-3; with no DNA, the TCRdb D assignment of TRBD1 cannot be verified. Looked up from germline, CDR1 is LNHDA and CDR2 is SQIVND (reference sequence). The CDR3 has 15 residues. The CDR3: CASSMFGGTGNTIYF.

V gene TRBV12-3 or TRBV12-4 combines with J gene TRBJ2-7. The CDR3 contains 14 residues. The CDR3 sequence: CASSLALGSYEQYF.

This chain joins TRBV2 and TRBJ2-7; the D gene TCRdb calls, TRBD1, cannot be checked with no DNA. This CDR3 is 13 amino acids long. In germline, CDR1 is SNHLY, CDR2 FYNNEI. CDR3 sequence: CASRQGRGYEQYF.

CDR3 region: CASRQGRGVNQPQHF. This chain uses TRBV12-3 or TRBV12-4 with TRBJ1-5; TCRdb designates TRBD1, a call that cannot be tested without DNA. The length of the CDR3 is 15 residues.

The genes are TRBV7-3 and TRBJ2-2. The germline V gene encodes CDR1 SGHTA and CDR2 FQGTGA. The CDR3 totals 14 residues. The CDR3 protein is CASSLGINTGELFF.

The chain has TRBV4-1 and TRBJ2-7; TCRdb proposes TRBD2, but this gene call is untestable without DNA. The CDR3 length is 15 residues. Germline CDR1 and CDR2: MGHRA and YSYEKL. The CDR3 loop reads CASSQDAGLSYEQYF.

The chain joins TRBV20-1 to TRBJ2-1. Germline V gene data show CDR1 as DFQATT and CDR2 as SNEGSKA (reference sequence). CDR3 length equals 14 residues. This chain's CDR3 is CSARGSAEYNEQFF.

The gene calls are TRBV28 and TRBJ2-7; lacking DNA, the TRBD2 call made by TCRdb goes unchecked. Per germline, CDR1 MDHEN and CDR2 SYDVKM. The CDR3 is 14 amino acids. CDR3 in amino acids: CASRGASGAYEQYF.

The chain links TRBV29-1 to TRBJ2-7; TCRdb selects TRBD2, and the lack of DNA leaves this call unchecked. Looked up from germline, CDR1 is SQVTM and CDR2 is ANQGSEA. This CDR3 is 13 amino acids long. CDR3 loop: CSVGLAGAYEQYF.

The chain links TRBV27 to TRBJ2-1; TCRdb designates TRBD2, a call that cannot be tested without DNA. Looked up from germline, CDR1 is MNHEY and CDR2 is SMNVEV (reference sequence). The CDR3 spans 17 residues. CDR3 amino acids: CASSLLAGGPSYNEQFF.

The chain links TRBV12-3 or TRBV12-4 to TRBJ2-7; absent DNA, TCRdb's TRBD2 call cannot be checked. This CDR3 contains 14 residues. The CDR3: CASRPTSGTYEQYF.

CDR3: CASSPGASLYNEQFF. The gene calls are TRBV7-6 and TRBJ2-1; TCRdb selects TRBD1, and the lack of DNA leaves this call unchecked. The CDR3 runs 15 residues. Germline V gene sequence: CDR1 SGHVS, CDR2 FNYEAQ.

The chain couples TRBV28 to TRBJ2-7; TCRdb's D call, TRBD1, is unchecked because there is no DNA. CDR1 and CDR2 from the germline V gene are MDHEN and SYDVKM. The CDR3 runs 16 residues. CDR3 region: CASSFPDRAGGIEQYF.

The CDR3 spells CASSPVAYGTVNYEQYF. This chain uses TRBV18 with TRBJ2-7; TCRdb calls TRBD1, which cannot be checked without DNA. The CDR3 loop spans 17 amino acids. Germline V gene data show CDR1 as KGHSH and CDR2 as LQKENI.

The J gene is TRBJ1-2, the V gene TRBV28; TCRdb names TRBD1, which stays unverified in the absence of DNA. The germline gives CDR1 MDHEN, CDR2 SYDVKM. This CDR3 contains 15 residues. Here the CDR3 reads CASSDRGIPNYGYTF.

The chain links TRBV6-4 to TRBJ2-3; there is no DNA to check the TCRdb D call of TRBD2. This CDR3 is 16 amino acids long. Germline V CDR1 and CDR2: MRHNA, SNTAGT. The CDR3 region is CASSDMAGGSTDTQYF.

CDR3 residues: CASSSQTVQRDEQFF. This chain joins TRBV9 and TRBJ2-1; the TRBD1 assignment by TCRdb is unverifiable without DNA. CDR1 SGDLS and CDR2 YYNGEE come from the germline V gene. The CDR3 loop spans 15 amino acids.

The gene calls are TRBV28 and TRBJ2-5; the TCRdb call, TRBD1, lacks DNA for checking. The germline V gene has CDR1 MDHEN and CDR2 SYDVKM. The CDR3 consists of 11 residues. This CDR3 is CASSLPGKWYF. Drawing the rest from reference TRBV28 and TRBJ2-5, the complete variable domain is DVKVTQSSRYLVKRTGEKVFLECVQDMDHENMFWYRQDPGLGLRLIYFSYDVKMKEKGDIPEGYSVSREKKERFSLILESASTNQTSMYLCASSLPGKWYFGPGTRLLVL.

The CDR3: CASSLGQGHHEQYF. The V call is TRBV4-1, the J call TRBJ2-7. CDR3 length equals 14 residues. The germline V gene has CDR1 MGHRA and CDR2 YSYEKL.